The subject of this entry is one T cell receptor (beta chain). The data belong to a study of shared clonotypes between healthy human individuals. The donor population consisted of healthy HIV-negative adults with no recent acute infections or vaccinations. Adults of Caucasian background living in Nashville, Tennessee made up all donors. CDR1 and CDR2 (germline): SGHNT, YENEEA. The CDR3 consists of 18 residues. Losses at the gene ends were 3 bases for V and 2 bases for J; bases not matched to a gene: 10. Only in-frame clones appear in the TCRdb table, and some are missing; sequencing was by immunoSEQ multiplex PCR. The data hold 75,000 to 100,000 clones, with roughly 45% observed a single time.

The sequenced sample consisted of PBMCs. This chain connects TRBV11-3 to TRBJ2-7, with 13 bases identical to TRBD2. The sequence was obtained from a woman aged 40 to 55 in good health. Some clones in this sample may be carry-over from other donors' samples. The DNA for the CDR3 is TGTGCCAGCAGCTTCCTTCAATCGACTAGCGGGAGGACCTACGAGCAGTACTTC. Amino acid sequence: CASSFLQSTSGRTYEQYF.